The 5 T cell receptor beta chains below come from one sample, sequenced in a study of blood T cell repertoires in COVID-19. Measured with immunoSEQ multiplex PCR; TCRdb has only the in-frame clones, and not every one. The table shows 64,000 or so clones, with 82% occurring only once. Sample: peripheral blood. The receptors were gathered from a human donor in a cohort sampled during active COVID-19.

The CDR3 nucleotides read TGTGCCAGCAGCTTAATGGCGGGGGGAGGCACAGATACGCAGTATTTT. Translating it yields CASSLMAGGGTDTQYF. V and J are TRBV7-9 and TRBJ2-3; 8 positions agree with TRBD2. Trimming took 2 bases from V and 1 from J; bases not matched to a gene: 5. Per the germline V gene, CDR1 is SEHNR and CDR2 is FQNEAQ (reference sequence). The CDR3 runs 16 residues.

J is TRBJ2-3 and V is TRBV9, with D perhaps TRBD1 (6 bases). Germline lookup yields CDR1 SGDLS and CDR2 YYNGEE. CDR3 length: 16 amino acids. V was trimmed by 0 bases and J by 3 bases, leaving 14 bases between them. The CDR3 bases are TGTGCCAGCAGCGTAGTAGGTGGGGGCCCTACAGATACGCAGTATTTT. Encoded protein: CASSVVGGGPTDTQYF.

J is TRBJ1-3 and V is TRBV19; D not certain. This CDR3 has 16 residues. Between the trimmed V and J ends, which lost 3 bases and 0 bases, there was a span of 12 bases. CDR1 is LNHDA, CDR2 SQIVND, per germline (reference sequence). The CDR3 here is CASSIVRPSSGNTIYF. CDR3 DNA sequence: TGTGCCAGTAGTATTGTACGCCCGAGCTCTGGAAACACCATATATTTT. Using reference TRBV19 and TRBJ1-3 for the parts outside the CDR3, the full variable domain is DGGITQSPKYLFRKEGQNVTLSCEQNLNHDAMYWYRQDPGQGLRLIYYSQIVNDFQKGDIAEGYSVSREKKESFPLTVTSAQKNPTAFYLCASSIVRPSSGNTIYFGEGSWLTVV.

The chain uses TRBV5-1 and TRBJ2-2; a weak D match, TRBD2 (5 bases). Per germline, CDR1 SGHRS and CDR2 YFSETQ. Trimming stripped 4 bases from V and 6 bases from J, with 16 bases between. The CDR3 has 15 amino acids. This CDR3 reads CASSKGRDSSGELFF. The CDR3 coding sequence is TGCGCCAGCAGCAAAGGCCGGGATTCCTCCGGGGAGCTGTTTTTT.

The rearrangement links TRBV7-9 to TRBJ1-5; D may be TRBD1 (5 bases). Trimming took 3 bases from V and 4 from J, leaving 10 bases between them. CDR3 length equals 14 residues. Germline-derived CDR1 and CDR2 are SEHNR and FQNEAQ (reference sequence). This chain's CDR3 is CASSFGQGNQPQHF. CDR3 DNA: TGTGCCAGCAGCTTTGGGCAGGGAAATCAGCCCCAGCATTTT. The full variable domain, completed using reference TRBV7-9 and TRBJ1-5, is DTGVSQNPRHKITKRGQNVTFRCDPISEHNRLYWYRQTLGQGPEFLTYFQNEAQLEKSRLLSDRFSAERPKGSFSTLEIQRTEQGDSAMYLCASSFGQGNQPQHFGDGTRLSIL.